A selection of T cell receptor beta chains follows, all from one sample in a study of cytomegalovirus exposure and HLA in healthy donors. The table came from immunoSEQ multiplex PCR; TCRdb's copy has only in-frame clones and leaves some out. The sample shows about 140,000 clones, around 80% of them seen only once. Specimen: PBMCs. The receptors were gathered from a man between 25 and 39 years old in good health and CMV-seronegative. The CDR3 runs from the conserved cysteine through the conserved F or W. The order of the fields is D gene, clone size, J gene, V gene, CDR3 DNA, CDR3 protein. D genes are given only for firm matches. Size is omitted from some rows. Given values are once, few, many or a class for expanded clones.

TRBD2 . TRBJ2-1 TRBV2 TGTGCCAGCAGTGGACTAGCGGGGCCTGTGAATGAGCAGTTCTTC CASSGLAGPVNEQFF
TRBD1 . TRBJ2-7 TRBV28 TGTGCCAGCAGTTTGAGGGGGCTAACCTACGAGCAGTACTTC CASSLRGLTYEQYF
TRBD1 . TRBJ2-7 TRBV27 TGTGCCAGCAGTACAGGGGCGAGCTCCTACGAGCAGTACTTC CASSTGASSYEQYF
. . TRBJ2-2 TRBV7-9 TGTGCCAGCAGTGTTGTGGGGGCCGCGATGGAGCTGTTTTTT CASSVVGAAMELFF
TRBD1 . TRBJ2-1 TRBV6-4 TGTGCCAGCAGTGCGTCCGGGACAGGGCAAGGTGAGCAGTTCTTC CASSASGTGQGEQFF
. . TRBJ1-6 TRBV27 TGTGCCAGCAGTTTATCCTGGACAAGCTATAATTCACCCCTCCACTTT CASSLSWTSYNSPLHF
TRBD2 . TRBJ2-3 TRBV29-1 TGCAGCGCCGGGACTAGCGGTACGCAGTATTTT CSAGTSGTQYF
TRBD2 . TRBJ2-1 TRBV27 TGTGCCAGCAGTTTCGGGACTAGCGGGTCCAATGAGCAGTTCTTC CASSFGTSGSNEQFF
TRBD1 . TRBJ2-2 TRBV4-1 TGCGCCAGCAGCCCCGGGACAGGGGAAAGGACCGGGGAGCTGTTTTTT CASSPGTGERTGELFF
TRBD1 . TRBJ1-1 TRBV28 TGTGCCAGCAGTTCGGGACAGGCGAACACTGAAGCTTTCTTT CASSSGQANTEAFF
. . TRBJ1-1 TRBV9 TGTGCCAGCAGCGATACAGCCAACACTGAAGCTTTCTTT CASSDTANTEAFF
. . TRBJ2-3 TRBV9 TGTGCCAGCAGCGCCTCCTCTGGGGGGGCTGCAGATACGCAGTATTTT CASSASSGGAADTQYF
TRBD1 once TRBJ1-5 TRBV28 TGTGCCAGCAGTTTAGGACAGGCACATAGCAATCAGCCCCAGCATTTT CASSLGQAHSNQPQHF
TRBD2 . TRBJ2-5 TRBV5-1 TGCGCCAGCAGCTTGTTAACGAGCGGGGGACTCCAAGAGACCCAGTACTTC CASSLLTSGGLQETQYF
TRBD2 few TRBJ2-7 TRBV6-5 TGTGCCAGGAGCGGGAGACTAAACTACGAGCAGTACTTC CARSGRLNYEQYF